The 17 T cell receptor beta chains below come from one sample, sequenced in a study of T cells in localized non-small cell lung cancer. Measured with immunoSEQ multiplex PCR; TCRdb has only the in-frame clones, and not every one. The sample contains about 9,800 clones, around two fifths of which appear only once. The sequencing used lymph node tissue, collected before any cancer treatment. Receptor source: a woman aged 35-75 years with stage I lung adenocarcinoma.

The J gene is TRBJ1-5, the V gene TRBV19; 7 nucleotides match TRBD1. The CDR3 sequence is 16 residues long. In germline, CDR1 is LNHDA, CDR2 SQIVND (reference sequence). Trimming removed 1 base from V and 4 bases from J; junction bases left unmatched: 7. Here the CDR3 reads CASSIAPGQRNQPQHF. The CDR3 DNA reads as TGTGCCAGTAGTATAGCTCCGGGACAGAGGAATCAGCCCCAGCATTTT.

The sample holds a few counts of this clone. The rearrangement links TRBV1 to TRBJ1-2; the table gives TRBD1 as D, unverified against the DNA. TRBV1 is deemed a pseudogene. CDR3 length: 14 residues. The CDR3 sequence: CASSRAQGESGYTF. CDR3 bases: TGCGCCAGCAGCCGGGCACAGGGGGAAAGTGGCTACACCTTC.

A word on this clone: A junction boundary mismatches the germline segment, possibly from a read error. The chain joins TRBV6-8 to TRBJ2-7; perhaps D is TRBD1 or TRBD2 (5 bases each). This CDR3 has 12 residues. Germline V CDR1 and CDR2: MNHGY, SAAAGT. CDR3 protein: CASSYNGAGRDF. CDR3 DNA sequence: TGTGCCAGCAGTTACAACGGGGCAGGCCGGGATTTC.

This clone was found a few times. A junction boundary mismatches the germline segment, possibly from a read error. The rearrangement joins TRBV10-3 to TRBJ2-6; maybe TRBD1 (5 bases). Germline CDR1 and CDR2: ENHRY and SYGVKD. This CDR3 has 19 amino acids. CDR3 sequence: CAISESVTARGAGANVLTF. CDR3 nucleotides: TGTGCTATCAGTGAGTCAGTGACTGCCCGTGGGGCTGGGGCCAACGTTCTGACTTTC.

The CDR3 DNA is TGTGCCAGCAGTTTAGGGTCGAACAATGAGCAGTTCTTC. Translated: CASSLGSNNEQFF. This sequence joins TRBV28 and TRBJ2-1, with unresolved D. The CDR3 has 13 amino acids. V lost 2 bases, J lost 5 bases, and 7 bases lay in between. Germline-derived CDR1 and CDR2 are MDHEN and SYDVKM.

V gene TRBV19 combines with J gene TRBJ2-1, with 10 bases lining up with TRBD2. J was trimmed by 1 base and V by 4 bases; bases with no gene match: 4. The germline V gene encodes CDR1 LNHDA and CDR2 SQIVND (reference sequence). The CDR3 is 16 residues long. CDR3 bases: TGTGCCAGTAGTAGGACTAGCGGCTCTTCCTACAATGAGCAGTTCTTC. Its protein product is CASSRTSGSSYNEQFF. The full variable domain, rest sourced from reference TRBV19 and TRBJ2-1, is DGGITQSPKYLFRKEGQNVTLSCEQNLNHDAMYWYRQDPGQGLRLIYYSQIVNDFQKGDIAEGYSVSREKKESFPLTVTSAQKNPTAFYLCASSRTSGSSYNEQFFGPGTRLTVL.

The chain carries TRBV10-2 and TRBJ2-7, with D perhaps TRBD1 (6 bases). V was pared by 6 bases and J by 3 bases, with 18 bases between. CDR3 length: 15 amino acids. Germline CDR1 reads WSHSY; CDR2 reads SAAADI. Written as DNA, the CDR3 is TGCGCCAGCAGACCTGACAGGACGTCAGGCTACGAGCAGTACTTC. Translating it yields CASRPDRTSGYEQYF.

This clone was detected only a few times. This sequence joins TRBV18 and TRBJ1-1; the D gene is possibly TRBD1 (5 bases). From germline, CDR1 is KGHSH and CDR2 LQKENI. The ends were cut back, 5 bases at V and 1 base at J, with 8 bases in the middle. The CDR3 has 13 residues. CDR3 nucleotide sequence: TGTGCCAGCTCAACCACAGGGAACACTGAAGCTTTCTTT. It codes for CASSTTGNTEAFF.

The chain combines TRBV6-7 with TRBJ1-2; no reliable D call. TRBV6-7 is an ORF, and what it does is uncertain. The V end was cut by 5 bases, the J end by 7 bases, with 17 bases between. This CDR3 has 14 amino acids. CDR3 DNA: TGTGCCAGCAGTGAAGAGGCCGGGAGGGCTGGCTACACCTTC. It translates to CASSEEAGRAGYTF.

The rearrangement uses TRBV4-1 and TRBJ1-6; D remains unclear. This CDR3 is built from 15 residues. V shed 2 bases and J shed 5 bases, with 10 bases lying between them. Germline lookup yields CDR1 MGHRA and CDR2 YSYEKL. CDR3 sequence reads: CASSQSSADNSPLHF. The CDR3 DNA follows: TGCGCCAGCAGCCAATCGTCAGCAGATAATTCACCCCTCCACTTT.

This clone was detected a few times. The genes are TRBV9 and TRBJ2-5; D uncertain. The CDR3 contains 14 residues. V gave up 0 bases and J gave up 0 bases, with 6 bases separating them. Germline CDR1 and CDR2: SGDLS and YYNGEE. The DNA of the CDR3 is TGTGCCAGCAGCGTAGACCTAGACCAAGAGACCCAGTACTTC. Translation: CASSVDLDQETQYF.

The chain links TRBV19 to TRBJ2-5; TRBD1 agrees at 8 bases. With V trimmed by 4 bases and J by 6 bases, 4 bases remained unmatched. There are 13 residues in the CDR3. Germline assignment: CDR1 LNHDA and CDR2 SQIVND (reference sequence). This CDR3 is CASSSGQGQTQYF. For the CDR3, the DNA is TGTGCCAGTAGTAGCGGACAGGGCCAGACCCAGTACTTC.

This clone came up a few times. This rearrangement joins TRBV6-8 to TRBJ2-6; 7 positions agree with TRBD1. V lost 6 bases and J lost 0; bases outside the gene matches: 5. Germline loops: CDR1 MNHGY, CDR2 SAAAGT. This CDR3 is 16 amino acids long. CDR3: CASRQGLLSGANVLTF. In nucleotides, the CDR3 is TGTGCCAGCAGACAGGGGCTCCTCTCTGGGGCCAACGTCCTGACTTTC.

V usage is TRBV6-8 and J usage is TRBJ1-4; TRBD1 matches at 9 bases. With V trimmed by 4 bases and J by 8 bases, 8 bases remained unmatched. This CDR3 region has 15 residues. The germline CDR1 and CDR2 sequences are MNHGY and SAAAGT. The CDR3 DNA follows: TGTGCCAGCAGTTCATCCGGGACAGGGTCGGAAAAACTGTTTTTT. It specifies CASSSSGTGSEKLFF.

This clone was detected only a few times. V and J are TRBV6-8 and TRBJ2-1; 8 bases fit TRBD1. Germline V gene lookup returns CDR1 MNHGY and CDR2 SAAAGT. The J segment lost 6 bases and the V segment lost 4 bases, leaving 5 bases of the junction unmatched. The CDR3 length is 14 residues. The CDR3 region has the DNA TGTGCCAGCAGTTCCTCGGACAGGGCCAATGAGCAGTTCTTC. This sequence encodes CASSSSDRANEQFF.

The chain recombines TRBV9 with TRBJ1-3; 8 nucleotides match TRBD1. The CDR3 is 16 amino acids. J was trimmed by 3 bases and V by 5 bases; bases with no gene match: 10. From germline, CDR1 is SGDLS and CDR2 YYNGEE. CDR3 residues: CASSEVQGAFGNTIYF. For the CDR3, the DNA is TGTGCCAGCAGTGAAGTGCAGGGGGCGTTTGGAAACACCATATATTTT.

The genes are TRBV12-2 and TRBJ1-2; TRBD1, the table's D call, lacks a check against the DNA. TRBV12-2 is deemed a pseudogene. CDR3 length: 14 residues. The CDR3 is CASSGDRGSYGYTF. In DNA form, the CDR3 reads TGTGCCAGTAGTGGGGACAGGGGCTCCTATGGCTACACCTTC.